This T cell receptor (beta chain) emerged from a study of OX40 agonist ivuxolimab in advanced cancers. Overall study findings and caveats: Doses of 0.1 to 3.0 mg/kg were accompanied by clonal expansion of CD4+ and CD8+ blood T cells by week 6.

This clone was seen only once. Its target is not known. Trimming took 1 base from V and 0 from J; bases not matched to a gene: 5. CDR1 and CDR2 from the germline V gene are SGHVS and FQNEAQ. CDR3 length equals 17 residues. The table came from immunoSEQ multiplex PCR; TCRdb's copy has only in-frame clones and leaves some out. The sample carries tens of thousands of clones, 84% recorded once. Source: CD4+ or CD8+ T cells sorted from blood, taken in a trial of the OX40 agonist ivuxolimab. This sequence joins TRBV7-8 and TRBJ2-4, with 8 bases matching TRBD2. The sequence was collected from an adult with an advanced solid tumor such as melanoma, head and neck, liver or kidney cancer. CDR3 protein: CASSLDWRGVAKNIQYF. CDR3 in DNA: TGTGCCAGCAGCTTAGATTGGCGGGGGGTAGCCAAAAACATTCAGTACTTC.